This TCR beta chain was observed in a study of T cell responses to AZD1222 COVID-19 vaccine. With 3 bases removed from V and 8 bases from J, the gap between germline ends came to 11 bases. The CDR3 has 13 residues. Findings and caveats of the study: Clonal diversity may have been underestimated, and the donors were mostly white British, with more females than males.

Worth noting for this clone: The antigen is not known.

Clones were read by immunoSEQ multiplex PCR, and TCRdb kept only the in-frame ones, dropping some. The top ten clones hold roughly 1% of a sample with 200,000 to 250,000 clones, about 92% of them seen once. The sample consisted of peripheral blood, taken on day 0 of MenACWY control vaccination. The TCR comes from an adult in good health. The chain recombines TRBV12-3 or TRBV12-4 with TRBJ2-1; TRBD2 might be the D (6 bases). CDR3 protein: CASSFGGGYEQFF. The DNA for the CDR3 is TGTGCCAGCAGTTTCGGGGGAGGCTATGAGCAGTTCTTC.